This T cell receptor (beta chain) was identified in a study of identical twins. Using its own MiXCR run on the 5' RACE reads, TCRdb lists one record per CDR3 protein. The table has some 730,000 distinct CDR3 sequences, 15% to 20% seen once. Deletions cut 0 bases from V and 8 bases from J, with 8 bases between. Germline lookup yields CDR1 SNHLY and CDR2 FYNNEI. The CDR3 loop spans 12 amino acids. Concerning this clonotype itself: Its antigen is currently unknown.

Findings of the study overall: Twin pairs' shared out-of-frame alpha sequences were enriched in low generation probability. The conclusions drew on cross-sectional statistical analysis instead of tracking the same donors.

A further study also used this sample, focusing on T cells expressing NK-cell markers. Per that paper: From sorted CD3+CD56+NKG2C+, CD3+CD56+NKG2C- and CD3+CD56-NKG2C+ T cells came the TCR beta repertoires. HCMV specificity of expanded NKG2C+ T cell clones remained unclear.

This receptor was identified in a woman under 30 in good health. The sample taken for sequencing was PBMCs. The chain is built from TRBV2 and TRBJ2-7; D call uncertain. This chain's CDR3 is CASSEAANKQYF. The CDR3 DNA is TGTGCCAGCAGTGAAGCGGCTAACAAGCAGTACTTC.